The TCR beta chain under discussion was sequenced for a study of T-cell memory formation after mild COVID-19. Trimming at V came to 0 bases and at J to 8 bases, leaving 15 bases not matched to a gene. The CDR3 loop spans 18 amino acids. Germline lookup yields CDR1 SGHRS and CDR2 YFSETQ. One entry per CDR3 protein results from TCRdb running MiXCR on the 5' RACE reads. Of a few hundred thousand distinct CDR3 sequences in the sample, over 9% were seen once. This chain uses TRBV5-1 with TRBJ2-1; 9 positions match TRBD1. The source of this sequence is a man aged 18 to 29 who had mild COVID-19 (a few samples of this study predate the infection). Cell type and time point are not known. The material sequenced was PBMCs or a T cell subset sorted from them (not recorded which). The CDR3 loop is CASSLAVLRDREVYEQFF. DNA of the CDR3: TGCGCCAGCAGCTTGGCCGTCCTCCGGGACAGGGAAGTCTATGAGCAGTTCTTC.